The 18 T cell receptor beta chains reported below all come from one sample, sequenced in a study of T cells in Graves' hyperthyroidism and ophthalmopathy. From RNA transcripts, TCR beta CDR3 regions were amplified. A first-round RT-PCR of the TCR CDR3 used the HTBI primer set. TCRdb re-called the multiplex PCR reads through MiXCR, storing one row per CDR3 protein. Of almost 600,000 distinct CDR3 sequences listed, around 14% are singletons. Sequenced input: blood. The receptors here all came from a woman aged 25 to 45 with Graves' hyperthyroidism that later progressed to Graves' ophthalmopathy.

This clonotype was detected ten times or more. J is TRBJ2-6 and V is TRBV19; 9 nucleotides line up with TRBD1. CDR1 LNHDA and CDR2 SQIVND come from the germline V gene (reference sequence). The CDR3 runs to 19 residues. The trim removed 0 bases at V and 0 bases at J, leaving 6 bases unmatched. CDR3 region: CASSIDPQGASSGANVLTF. Here the CDR3 DNA reads TGTGCCAGTAGTATAGACCCACAGGGGGCGAGCTCTGGGGCCAACGTCCTGACTTTC.

This clonotype was detected many times. The chain carries TRBV5-1 and TRBJ2-2; TRBD1 is a possible D gene (5 bases). The CDR3 contains 17 residues. From germline, CDR1 is SGHRS and CDR2 YFSETQ. Trimming removed 6 bases at V and 1 base at J, with 19 bases between. The DNA of the CDR3 is TGCGCCAGCACGGACAAGGTCGTCGGTAGGAACACCGGGGAGCTGTTTTTT. Its protein is CASTDKVVGRNTGELFF.

In its sample, this clonotype was seen many times. The chain has TRBV18 and TRBJ1-5, with TRBD1 identical over 8 bases. Germline values: CDR1 KGHSH, CDR2 LQKENI. With 3 bases clipped from V and 7 bases from J, the junction kept 11 bases outside the gene matches. This CDR3 is built from 16 residues. CDR3 sequence (DNA): TGTGCCAGCTCACCGACCGGGACAGGCGTTCTGCAGCCCCAGCATTTT. It translates to CASSPTGTGVLQPQHF.

Remarks on this clonotype: A junction boundary mismatches the germline segment, possibly from a read error. The gene calls are TRBV15 and TRBJ2-7; D is tentatively TRBD1 or TRBD2 (5 bases each). The DNA end lines up better with TRBJ2-1; the J call may be wrong. This CDR3 is 12 amino acids long. Per germline, CDR1 LNHNV and CDR2 YYDKDF (reference sequence). CDR3: CSTSREGYEQFF. The CDR3, as DNA: TGTTCCACCAGCAGAGAGGGGTACGAGCAGTTCTTC.

The chain has TRBV5-1 and TRBJ2-1, with TRBD2 as a possible D gene (6 bases). Trimming stripped 6 bases from V and 8 bases from J, with 18 bases between. CDR1 is SGHRS and CDR2 is YFSETQ in the germline V gene. This CDR3 comprises 14 residues. The CDR3 protein is CASMRSREMDEQFF. In nucleotides, the CDR3 is TGCGCCAGCATGCGGTCCCGGGAGATGGATGAGCAGTTCTTC.

Many counts were recorded for this clonotype. CDR3 sequence: CSARDIQGGPYQETQYF. CDR3 nucleotide sequence: TGCAGTGCTAGAGATATCCAGGGCGGACCGTACCAAGAGACCCAGTACTTC. V usage is TRBV20-1 and J usage is TRBJ2-5; a possible D gene is TRBD1 (5 bases). This CDR3 has 17 residues. Between the trimmed V and J ends, which lost 0 bases and 0 bases, there was a span of 17 bases. The germline gives CDR1 DFQATT, CDR2 SNEGSKA (reference sequence).

This clonotype has at least ten counts. CDR3 protein: CASKKGVTGGPDEQYF. CDR3 sequence (DNA): TGTGCCAGTAAAAAAGGGGTGACGGGAGGGCCCGACGAGCAGTACTTC. This rearrangement joins TRBV19 to TRBJ2-7; TRBD2 matches 8 bases. CDR3 length equals 16 residues. The germline V gene has CDR1 LNHDA and CDR2 SQIVND (reference sequence). Trimming cost V 7 bases and J 5 bases; bases outside gene matches: 16. Variable domain in full (rest from reference TRBV19 and TRBJ2-7): DGGITQSPKYLFRKEGQNVTLSCEQNLNHDAMYWYRQDPGQGLRLIYYSQIVNDFQKGDIAEGYSVSREKKESFPLTVTSAQKNPTAFYLCASKKGVTGGPDEQYFGPGTRLTVT.

Notes on this clonotype: A much bigger clone sits one base away, suggesting this may be a read error. The rearrangement uses TRBV27 and TRBJ1-1; perhaps TRBD1 as D (6 bases). In germline, CDR1 is MNHEY, CDR2 SMNVEV (reference sequence). V lost 1 base to trimming and J lost 3 bases, with 9 bases between them. The CDR3 totals 14 residues. The CDR3 bases are TGTGCCAGCAGTTTATGGGGGCAGGACACTGAAGCTTTCTTT. This sequence encodes CASSLWGQDTEAFF.

This clonotype came up many times. This sequence joins TRBV6-1 and TRBJ1-2; D perhaps matches TRBD1 (5 bases). Germline CDR1 and CDR2: MNHNS and SASEGT. Trimming stripped 11 bases from V and 5 bases from J, with 24 bases between. The CDR3 is 15 amino acids. CDR3 sequence: CASLGGDRQTYGYTF. In DNA form, the CDR3 reads TGTGCCTCTCTGGGAGGTGACAGACAAACTTATGGCTACACCTTC.

The rearrangement links TRBV6-1 to TRBJ2-7; D perhaps matches TRBD1 (5 bases). V dropped 6 bases and J dropped 3 bases, with 9 bases sitting between them. The CDR3 loop spans 12 amino acids. Germline CDR1 is MNHNS and CDR2 is SASEGT. The CDR3 coding sequence is TGTGCCAGCAGGGCAGGGAACTACGAGCAGTACTTC. Amino acid sequence: CASRAGNYEQYF.

This clonotype occurred many times. This rearrangement joins TRBV28 to TRBJ1-5; D is possibly TRBD1 (5 bases). V was clipped by 4 bases and J by 8 bases, with 15 bases between them. The CDR3 consists of 14 residues. In germline, CDR1 is MDHEN, CDR2 SYDVKM. This chain's CDR3 is CASSSVQGAEPQHF. In DNA, the CDR3 is TGTGCCAGCAGTTCGGTCCAGGGTGCGGAGCCCCAGCATTTT.

The sample holds a few counts of this clonotype. A much more abundant neighbour one base away suggests this may be a read error. The V call is TRBV12-3 or TRBV12-4, the J call TRBJ1-1, with D unclear. Deletions cut 8 bases from V and 3 bases from J, with 16 bases between. The CDR3 totals 14 residues. The CDR3 DNA reads as TGTGCCAGCGGGGTAGGAGGAGCGGACACTGAAGCTTTCTTT. This sequence encodes CASGVGGADTEAFF.

This clonotype was counted a few times. The chain couples TRBV30 to TRBJ1-5; D is uncertain. V lost 0 bases and J 0 bases, leaving 15 bases between the germline ends. The CDR3 is 17 residues long. CDR1 and CDR2 (germline): GTSNPN, SVGIG (reference sequence). In DNA form, the CDR3 reads TGTGCCTGGAGTGTACAAGGTGGGGAGACTAGCAATCAGCCCCAGCATTTT. As protein: CAWSVQGGETSNQPQHF. Looking up the rest from reference TRBV30 and TRBJ1-5 gives the full variable domain: SQTIHQWPATLVQPVGSPLSLECTVEGTSNPNLYWYRQAAGRGLQLLFYSVGIGQISSEVPQNLSASRPQDRQFILSSKKLLLSDSGFYLCAWSVQGGETSNQPQHFGDGTRLSIL.

This clonotype was detected many times. The CDR3 DNA sequence: TGTGCCAGCAGCGAGCGGCCGGGACTAGCGGCCTACGAGCAGTACTTC. Translating gives CASSERPGLAAYEQYF. The V gene is TRBV9, the J gene TRBJ2-7; 11 nucleotides align to TRBD2. The CDR3 is made up of 16 amino acids. Germline V CDR1 and CDR2: SGDLS, YYNGEE. With 3 bases clipped from V and 2 bases from J, the junction kept 7 bases outside the gene matches.

As regards this clonotype: A much bigger clone sits one base away, suggesting this may be a read error. The chain has TRBV6-2 or TRBV6-3 and TRBJ2-3; TRBD2 matches at 8 bases. The germline V gene encodes CDR1 MNHEY and CDR2 SVGEGT. The ends lost 11 bases at V and 5 bases at J; junction bases unmatched: 21. The CDR3 has 17 residues. The CDR3 spells CAGKKERSGSRGDTQYF. DNA of the CDR3: TGTGCCGGCAAAAAGGAGAGGAGCGGGAGTCGTGGAGATACGCAGTATTTT.

This chain connects TRBV30 to TRBJ1-5, with 8 bases matching TRBD1. Germline V CDR1 and CDR2: GTSNPN, SVGIG (reference sequence). The CDR3 contains 12 residues. Trimming removed 7 bases from V and 7 bases from J; junction bases left unmatched: 6. The CDR3 sequence: CASGQGPQPQHF. The DNA of the CDR3 is TGTGCCTCAGGACAGGGCCCCCAGCCCCAGCATTTT. Combining the CDR3 with reference TRBV30 and TRBJ1-5 gives the whole variable domain SQTIHQWPATLVQPVGSPLSLECTVEGTSNPNLYWYRQAAGRGLQLLFYSVGIGQISSEVPQNLSASRPQDRQFILSSKKLLLSDSGFYLCASGQGPQPQHFGDGTRLSIL.

This clonotype was recorded many times. The CDR3 reads CSPLGGRVQYF. The CDR3 nucleotides read TGCAGCCCCCTCGGGGGGCGCGTGCAGTACTTC. V is TRBV20-1 and J is TRBJ2-7; weak D call: TRBD2 (7 bases). This CDR3 has 11 amino acids. Germline loops: CDR1 DFQATT, CDR2 SNEGSKA (reference sequence).

This clonotype was seen many times. The chain recombines TRBV3-1 with TRBJ2-7, with 8 nucleotides matching TRBD2. Germline V CDR1 and CDR2: LGHDT, YNNKEL (reference sequence). The CDR3 contains 14 residues. V shed 4 bases and J 4 bases; nucleotides not matched to a gene: 6. Here the CDR3 reads CASSPGTRGYEQYF. CDR3 DNA: TGTGCCAGCAGCCCGGGGACTAGAGGATACGAGCAGTACTTC.